The 19 T cell receptor beta chains listed next were all sequenced from one sample in a study of cytomegalovirus exposure and HLA in healthy donors. Primers: 60 Vbeta forward and 13 Jbeta reverse. The method was immunoSEQ multiplex PCR; TCRdb's version includes in-frame clones alone and lacks a portion of them. The sample has about 43,000 clones; about two thirds are singletons. Sequenced material: PBMCs. All receptors come from a man in his 60s in good health and CMV-seropositive.

In its sample, this clone was seen a few times. The chain links TRBV7-8 to TRBJ2-5; TRBD2 might be the D (7 bases). Judging by the DNA end, TRBJ2-7 fits better; the J call may be wrong. The CDR3 contains 18 residues. Germline V CDR1 and CDR2: SGHVS, FQNEAQ. CDR3 loop: CASSSPRRTGGLSYEQYF. CDR3 DNA: TGTGCCAGCAGCTCTCCCCGACGGACCGGGGGGCTCTCCTACGAGCAGTACTTC.

This chain joins TRBV13 and TRBJ2-5, with D perhaps matching TRBD2 (5 bases). Judging by the DNA end, TRBJ2-7 fits better; the J call may be wrong. Germline V gives CDR1 PRHDT, CDR2 FYEKMQ (reference sequence). CDR3 length equals 17 residues. The CDR3 protein is CASSLGPARASSYEQYF. The CDR3, as DNA: TGTGCCAGCAGCTTAGGTCCAGCGCGGGCAAGCTCCTACGAGCAGTACTTC.

The V call is TRBV19, the J call TRBJ1-5, with a tentative D call TRBD1 (5 bases). Trimming took 3 bases from V and 5 from J, leaving 8 bases between them. This CDR3 spans 13 amino acids. The V gene's germline CDR1 is LNHDA and CDR2 SQIVND (reference sequence). Here the CDR3 reads CASSMGGDQPQHF. DNA for the CDR3: TGTGCCAGTAGTATGGGGGGGGATCAGCCCCAGCATTTT.

The chain joins TRBV25-1 to TRBJ2-3; possible D gene TRBD2, 6 bases. V lost 3 bases and J lost 2, with 21 bases in between. The germline gives CDR1 MGHDK, CDR2 SYGVNS. The CDR3 has 18 residues. The CDR3 DNA reads TGTGCCAGCAGTGAGAGCGGGCCGGAAGCGATTTACACAGATACGCAGTATTTT. Encoded protein: CASSESGPEAIYTDTQYF.

V usage is TRBV5-1 and J usage is TRBJ2-1, with TRBD1 identical over 7 bases. The V gene end was trimmed by 4 bases and the J gene end by 5 bases; junction bases not matched to a gene: 9. CDR1 is SGHRS, CDR2 YFSETQ, per germline. This CDR3 is 15 amino acids long. The CDR3 DNA is TGCGCCAGCAGCCGAGGGGGCGTGGGGGACAATGAGCAGTTCTTC. Translating it yields CASSRGGVGDNEQFF.

This clone was counted once. The chain recombines TRBV10-1 with TRBJ2-5; 7 bases match TRBD1. Germline-derived CDR1 and CDR2 are WNHNN and SYGVQD (reference sequence). The CDR3 length is 15 residues. Unmatched junction bases numbered 5, after V lost 0 bases and J lost 4 bases. The chain's CDR3 is CASSESEGGRETQYF. The CDR3 DNA is TGCGCCAGCAGTGAGTCGGAAGGGGGCCGAGAGACCCAGTACTTC.

This clone was seen more than once but under ten times. CDR3 coding DNA: TGTGCCTGGAGTGTAGCGGGAGACTTTGATACGCAGTATTTT. Residues: CAWSVAGDFDTQYF. The chain combines TRBV30 with TRBJ2-3; 8 nucleotides align to TRBD2. V was clipped by 0 bases and J by 6 bases; unmatched bases: 5. From germline, CDR1 is GTSNPN and CDR2 SVGIG (reference sequence). The CDR3 sequence is 14 residues long.

In the case of this clone: The limits of the CDR3 on the DNA are not certain, so only TCRdb's listed CDR3 is given. The chain carries TRBV30 and TRBJ2-2; whether TRBD1, the table's D call, matches the DNA was not checked. The CDR3 adds up to 17 amino acids, both ends counted. Germline CDR1 reads GTSNPN; CDR2 reads SVGIG (reference sequence). The CDR3 spells CAWSVPGQGFGNGELFF.

The V and J genes are TRBV5-4 and TRBJ1-2; TRBD1 aligns across 9 bases. With V trimmed by 4 bases and J by 4 bases, 11 bases remained unmatched. The CDR3 spans 16 residues. CDR1 and CDR2 (germline): SGHNT, YYREEE (reference sequence). As DNA, the CDR3 is TGTGCCAGCAGCCCCGGGACAGGGTCCACCGCCTATGGCTACACCTTC. Protein product: CASSPGTGSTAYGYTF.

This clone has a handful of counts. The rearrangement uses TRBV5-8 and TRBJ1-3; D uncertain. The CDR3 has 14 residues. Looked up from germline, CDR1 is SGHTS and CDR2 is YDEGEE. V gave up 3 bases and J gave up 4 bases, with 11 bases separating them. DNA of the CDR3: TGTGCCAGCAGCTCACTAGGGAGAGGAAACACCATATATTTT. Residues: CASSSLGRGNTIYF.

Only one count was recorded for this clone. This rearrangement joins TRBV7-9 to TRBJ2-5, with 7 bases lining up with TRBD1. From germline, CDR1 is SEHNR and CDR2 FQNEAQ (reference sequence). Germline trimming cut 5 bases from V and 2 bases from J; bases unmatched to any gene: 2. This CDR3 region has 13 residues. This CDR3 is CASSPGQQETQYF. CDR3 sequence (DNA): TGTGCCAGCAGCCCGGGACAGCAAGAGACCCAGTACTTC.

V is TRBV30 and J is TRBJ1-2; TRBD1 might be the D (5 bases). This CDR3 region has 13 residues. Trimming took off 1 base at V and 3 bases at J, with 9 bases between the two ends. Germline CDR1 reads GTSNPN; CDR2 reads SVGIG (reference sequence). CDR3 loop: CAWSEDRDYGYTF. The CDR3 nucleotides read TGTGCCTGGAGTGAAGACAGAGACTATGGCTACACCTTC.

The chain combines TRBV7-9 with TRBJ2-7; 7 nucleotides align to TRBD1. Germline V gives CDR1 SEHNR, CDR2 FQNEAQ (reference sequence). Trimming removed 8 bases from V and 2 bases from J; junction bases left unmatched: 12. The CDR3 loop spans 15 amino acids. CDR3 amino acids: CASGSPGTDPYEQYF. Written as DNA, the CDR3 is TGTGCCAGCGGCTCACCCGGGACAGATCCCTACGAGCAGTACTTC. The variable domain in full, with the rest retrieved from reference TRBV7-9 and TRBJ2-7, is DTGVSQNPRHKITKRGQNVTFRCDPISEHNRLYWYRQTLGQGPEFLTYFQNEAQLEKSRLLSDRFSAERPKGSFSTLEIQRTEQGDSAMYLCASGSPGTDPYEQYFGPGTRLTVT.

The V and J genes are TRBV5-4 and TRBJ2-7, with a weak D call TRBD2 (6 bases). The CDR3 is 14 residues long. V lost 2 bases and J 0 bases, leaving 9 bases between the germline ends. The V gene's germline CDR1 is SGHNT and CDR2 YYREEE (reference sequence). The CDR3 here is CASSFWGVSYEQYF. The CDR3 DNA reads TGTGCCAGCAGCTTTTGGGGGGTCTCCTACGAGCAGTACTTC.

The genes are TRBV28 and TRBJ2-3; 7 positions match TRBD1. Germline lookup yields CDR1 MDHEN and CDR2 SYDVKM. The CDR3 runs to 14 residues. The V gene end was trimmed by 5 bases and the J gene end by 4 bases; junction bases not matched to a gene: 6. In nucleotides, the CDR3 is TGTGCCAGCAGTCCAGACAGGGAACCAGATACGCAGTATTTT. Translation: CASSPDREPDTQYF.

The CDR3 sequence is CASSSTGTGLIPAKNIQYF. As DNA, the CDR3 is TGTGCCAGCAGTTCAACCGGGACAGGGTTAATCCCAGCCAAAAACATTCAGTACTTC. The chain couples TRBV27 to TRBJ2-4; TRBD1 aligns across 9 bases. The CDR3 contains 19 residues. Trimming at V came to 4 bases and at J to 0 bases, leaving 13 bases not matched to a gene. Per germline, CDR1 MNHEY and CDR2 SMNVEV (reference sequence).

The table lists this clone with a few counts. This chain links TRBV5-4 with TRBJ2-5; 9 bases fit TRBD2. The CDR3 sequence is 16 residues long. Losses at the gene ends were 3 bases for V and 7 bases for J; bases not matched to a gene: 13. Germline CDR1 reads SGHNT; CDR2 reads YYREEE (reference sequence). DNA of the CDR3: TGTGCCAGCAGCTCCGTGTTTAGGCGGGAGGGTGGGACCCAGTACTTC. Translated, it gives CASSSVFRREGGTQYF.

This clone was observed a single time. This chain links TRBV10-3 with TRBJ2-2; 8 bases align to TRBD1. Trimming cost V 3 bases and J 6 bases; bases outside gene matches: 6. The CDR3 length is 15 residues. Germline V gene lookup returns CDR1 ENHRY and CDR2 SYGVKD. The CDR3 nucleotides are TGTGCCATCAGTGACAGGGGGCTGTCATCCGGGGAGCTGTTTTTT. It yields the protein CAISDRGLSSGELFF.

This chain connects TRBV9 to TRBJ2-7, with D possibly matching TRBD2 (6 bases). V lost 8 bases to trimming and J lost 6 bases, with 24 bases between them. The CDR3 has 15 amino acids. Germline CDR1 reads SGDLS; CDR2 reads YYNGEE. CDR3 residues: CARRGPGLWTCEQYF. CDR3 DNA sequence: TGTGCCAGGAGGGGCCCGGGACTCTGGACTTGCGAGCAGTACTTC.